Listed below are T cell receptor beta chains from one sample, sequenced in a study of cytomegalovirus exposure and HLA in healthy donors. Clones were read by immunoSEQ multiplex PCR, and TCRdb kept only the in-frame ones, dropping some. The sample has roughly 250,000 clones; about four fifths are singletons. The sample taken for sequencing was PBMCs. Source of these receptors: a girl aged 2 to 10 in good health and CMV-seronegative. The CDR3 runs from the conserved cysteine through the conserved F or W. Each record gives: CDR3 protein, CDR3 DNA, V gene, clone size, D gene, J gene. The D gene is left open where the match is weak. The size entry is marked missing in some rows and otherwise reads once, few, many or a size class.

CDR3: CASSIESSGGAGDEQFF
DNA: TGTGCCAGCAGCATTGAATCGAGCGGGGGGGCAGGTGATGAGCAGTTCTTC
V: TRBV13
size: NA
D: TRBD2
J: TRBJ2-1

CDR3: CASSSVPQGTYEQYF
DNA: TGTGCCAGCAGCTCCGTCCCGCAGGGTACCTACGAGCAGTACTTC
V: TRBV11-2
size: few
D: NA
J: TRBJ2-7

CDR3: CASSLTGFTFQSSYEQYF
DNA: TGTGCCAGCAGCTTGACAGGGTTCACCTTTCAGAGTTCCTACGAGCAGTACTTC
V: TRBV5-4
size: few
D: NA
J: TRBJ2-7

CDR3: CASSQGLQGKLFF
DNA: TGCGCCAGCAGCCAAGGACTACAGGGGAAACTGTTTTTT
V: TRBV4-1
size: NA
D: TRBD1
J: TRBJ1-4

CDR3: CASVRGAPNGSWSYEQYF
DNA: TGTGCCAGCGTCCGGGGGGCGCCCAACGGGAGTTGGTCCTACGAGCAGTACTTC
V: TRBV6-4
size: once
D: NA
J: TRBJ2-7

CDR3: CASSDSLEGIQYF
DNA: TGTGCCAGCAGTGACTCACTAGAGGGCATTCAGTACTTC
V: TRBV6-4
size: NA
D: NA
J: TRBJ2-4

CDR3: CASNPRTGSYGYTF
DNA: TGTGCCAGCAACCCTCGGACAGGCAGTTATGGCTACACCTTC
V: TRBV6-5
size: NA
D: TRBD1
J: TRBJ1-2

CDR3: CASSYILVGGELFF
DNA: TGTGCCAGCAGTTACATACTAGTCGGCGGGGAGCTGTTTTTT
V: TRBV6-5
size: once
D: NA
J: TRBJ2-2

CDR3: CASSQQTDSYEQYF
DNA: TGTGCCAGCAGCCAGCAGACAGACTCCTACGAGCAGTACTTC
V: TRBV4-2
size: NA
D: NA
J: TRBJ2-7

CDR3: CASRETSGSTRGETQYF
DNA: TGTGCCAGTAGGGAGACTAGCGGGAGTACCAGGGGAGAGACCCAGTACTTC
V: TRBV19
size: NA
D: TRBD2
J: TRBJ2-5

CDR3: CASSQAVALNTEAFF
DNA: TGCGCCAGCAGCCAAGCCGTGGCCTTGAACACTGAAGCTTTCTTT
V: TRBV4-1
size: NA
D: NA
J: TRBJ1-1

CDR3: CASSLSTGQDYGYTF
DNA: TGTGCCAGCAGTTTATCGACAGGACAAGATTACGGCTACACCTTC
V: TRBV27
size: NA
D: NA
J: TRBJ1-2

CDR3: CAWLTSGSLETGELFF
DNA: TGTGCCTGGTTGACTAGCGGGAGCTTGGAAACCGGGGAGCTGTTTTTT
V: TRBV30
size: few
D: TRBD2
J: TRBJ2-2

CDR3: CASSAYEQYF
DNA: TGTGCCAGCAGCGCGTACGAGCAGTACTTC
V: TRBV7-9
size: few
D: NA
J: TRBJ2-7

CDR3: CATSREQGSTEAFF
DNA: TGTGCCACCAGCAGAGAACAGGGGAGCACTGAAGCTTTCTTT
V: TRBV15
size: few
D: TRBD1
J: TRBJ1-1

CDR3: CASSLDRDSTGELFF
DNA: TGCGCCAGCAGCTTGGACAGGGATTCCACCGGGGAGCTGTTTTTT
V: TRBV5-1
size: NA
D: NA
J: TRBJ2-2

CDR3: CASSPRGRHEQFF
DNA: TGTGCCAGCAGCCCTCGGGGGAGGCATGAGCAGTTCTTC
V: TRBV7-2
size: NA
D: NA
J: TRBJ2-1

CDR3: CSVEGGDGYTF
DNA: TGCAGCGTAGAGGGGGGGGATGGCTACACCTTC
V: TRBV29-1
size: NA
D: NA
J: TRBJ1-2

CDR3: CASSYADTGELFF
DNA: TGTGCCAGCAGTTACGCAGACACCGGGGAGCTGTTTTTT
V: TRBV6-5
size: NA
D: NA
J: TRBJ2-2

CDR3: CASTDSYEQYF
DNA: TGTGCCAGCACTGACAGCTACGAGCAGTACTTC
V: TRBV25-1
size: NA
D: NA
J: TRBJ2-7

CDR3: CSVSPHEQFF
DNA: TGCAGCGTAAGCCCGCATGAGCAGTTCTTC
V: TRBV29-1
size: NA
D: NA
J: TRBJ2-1

CDR3: CASSILARETQYF
DNA: TGTGCCAGTAGTATTCTGGCCCGAGAGACCCAGTACTTC
V: TRBV19
size: NA
D: NA
J: TRBJ2-5

CDR3: CASSILSGSPNEQFF
DNA: TGTGCCAGTAGTATTCTCAGCGGGAGTCCCAATGAGCAGTTCTTC
V: TRBV19
size: NA
D: TRBD2
J: TRBJ2-1

CDR3: CASRGLAGGPGEQYF
DNA: TGTGCCAGCAGAGGGCTAGCGGGGGGGCCAGGCGAGCAGTACTTC
V: TRBV6-5
size: NA
D: TRBD2
J: TRBJ2-7

CDR3: CASSYAGGIGNQPQHF
DNA: TGTGCCAGCAGTTACGCGGGGGGCATTGGCAATCAGCCCCAGCATTTT
V: TRBV6-6
size: NA
D: NA
J: TRBJ1-5

CDR3: CASSPRDRAEKLFF
DNA: TGTGCCAGCTCACCAAGGGACAGGGCCGAAAAACTGTTTTTT
V: TRBV18
size: few
D: TRBD1
J: TRBJ1-4

CDR3: CASSDGTHTPDTQYF
DNA: TGCGCCAGCAGTGACGGGACTCATACCCCAGATACGCAGTATTTT
V: TRBV10-2
size: NA
D: NA
J: TRBJ2-3

CDR3: CASSLPDRVGEQFF
DNA: TGTGCCAGCAGCTTGCCCGACAGGGTAGGTGAGCAGTTCTTC
V: TRBV5-4
size: NA
D: TRBD1
J: TRBJ2-1

CDR3: CAWRGGGAFF
DNA: TGTGCCTGGAGGGGCGGGGGAGCTTTCTTT
V: TRBV30
size: NA
D: NA
J: TRBJ1-1

CDR3: CASSTRTGNYGYTF
DNA: TGTGCCAGCAGTACCCGGACAGGGAACTATGGCTACACCTTC
V: TRBV6-5
size: NA
D: TRBD1
J: TRBJ1-2

CDR3: CSSSRVGPQHF
DNA: TGTTCCAGCAGCCGGGTAGGGCCCCAGCATTTT
V: TRBV7-9
size: once
D: NA
J: TRBJ1-5

CDR3: CATSPSGLTYEQYF
DNA: TGCGCCACCTCCCCTAGCGGCTTAACCTACGAGCAGTACTTC
V: TRBV5-1
size: NA
D: TRBD2
J: TRBJ2-7

CDR3: CASSLWREGKHEQFF
DNA: TGTGCCAGCAGCCTCTGGCGGGAGGGGAAGCATGAGCAGTTCTTC
V: TRBV11-2
size: NA
D: TRBD2
J: TRBJ2-1

CDR3: CATFSGQNYEQYF
DNA: TGTGCCACATTCTCGGGACAGAACTACGAGCAGTACTTC
V: TRBV28
size: NA
D: TRBD1
J: TRBJ2-7

CDR3: CASSDVPAGALLISYNEQFF
DNA: TGTGCCAGCAGTGACGTCCCAGCGGGGGCGCTTCTTATCTCCTACAATGAGCAGTTCTTC
V: TRBV6-4
size: few
D: TRBD2
J: TRBJ2-1

CDR3: CASSYSLAGEFDTQYF
DNA: TGTGCCAGCAGTTACTCGCTAGCGGGAGAGTTTGATACGCAGTATTTT
V: TRBV6-5
size: once
D: TRBD2
J: TRBJ2-3

CDR3: CATSRYGTPSSYNEQFF
DNA: TGTGCCACCAGCAGATACGGGACACCAAGCTCCTACAATGAGCAGTTCTTC
V: TRBV15
size: few
D: NA
J: TRBJ2-1

CDR3: CSVDRRDRGRLGGYTF
DNA: TGCAGCGTTGATCGCAGGGACAGGGGGCGCTTGGGGGGCTACACCTTC
V: TRBV29-1
size: NA
D: TRBD1
J: TRBJ1-2

CDR3: CASSSPGTGMNTEAFF
DNA: TGTGCCAGCAGTTCTCCCGGGACAGGGATGAACACTGAAGCTTTCTTT
V: TRBV28
size: NA
D: TRBD1
J: TRBJ1-1

CDR3: CASSLGARGGNTIYF
DNA: TGCGCCAGCAGCTTAGGCGCCCGAGGAGGAAACACCATATATTTT
V: TRBV5-1
size: NA
D: NA
J: TRBJ1-3

CDR3: CASSSDWRTAAFF
DNA: TGTGCCAGCAGTTCCGATTGGCGGACTGCAGCTTTCTTT
V: TRBV6-5
size: NA
D: NA
J: TRBJ1-1

CDR3: CASSLVVTGTEAFF
DNA: TGTGCCAGCAGCTTAGTGGTTACAGGCACTGAAGCTTTCTTT
V: TRBV13
size: NA
D: NA
J: TRBJ1-1

CDR3: CASSEIWDRSDTQYF
DNA: TGTGCCAGCAGTGAAATTTGGGACAGATCAGATACGCAGTATTTT
V: TRBV6-1
size: NA
D: TRBD1
J: TRBJ2-3

CDR3: CASRETGAGFYEQYF
DNA: TGTGCCAGCAGGGAAACAGGGGCGGGTTTCTACGAGCAGTACTTC
V: TRBV27
size: NA
D: TRBD1
J: TRBJ2-7

CDR3: CASSDRQNYGYTF
DNA: TGTGCCAGCAGTGACCGACAGAACTATGGCTACACCTTC
V: TRBV6-6
size: NA
D: NA
J: TRBJ1-2